The T cell receptor beta chain under discussion was sequenced for a study of Ad26.COV2.S vaccination and SARS-CoV-2 variants (dated by TCRdb to 2020 to 2023). Looking at the study overall: Donors in the vaccine arm were drawn from COV1001, a phase I-IIa trial of Ad26.COV2.S in healthy adults that was multicentre, randomized, double-blind and placebo-controlled. TCRbeta repertoire sequencing served as the tool for gauging how specific and how broad the SARS-CoV-2-reactive T cell receptors were following Ad26.COV2.S vaccination. Participants in the trial were split at random into five groups of five each, receiving low-dose or high-dose Ad26.COV2.S once or twice, or else placebo on both occasions. Ad26.COV2.S was administered intramuscularly at a dose of 5x10^10 or 1x10^11 viral particles, either as one shot or as two shots given 56 days apart. Throughout the experiments and outcome assessment, investigators stayed blinded to trial group allocation. A total of around 32 samples were included in the TCR-sequenced set, comprising approximately 20 Ad26.COV2.S vaccine recipients, 5 placebo recipients and 8 SARS-CoV-2 convalescent individuals.

The immunoSEQ Assay was used to sequence TCRbeta CDR3 regions. After extraction, genomic DNA underwent amplification by bias-controlled multiplex PCR, followed by high-throughput sequencing. The study's processing was this. To quantify the absolute abundance of each unique TCRbeta CDR3 region, sequences were collapsed and filtered. T cell fraction was estimated by normalizing TCRbeta template counts to usable DNA, with usable DNA measured through amplification of reference genes found in all nucleated cells. Repertoire TCRs were annotated as SARS-CoV-2-specific when V gene, CDR3 amino acid sequence and J gene were exactly matched to a known reactive TCR set. The reference SARS-CoV-2 TCR set was derived from MIRA and filtered for enrichment in COVID-19-positive ImmuneCODE repertoires, a step that removed public or cross-reactive TCRs. Based on the MIRA antigens, annotated TCRs were further analysed at the level of specific ORF or position within ORF. Breadth was defined as annotated unique rearrangements over total unique productive rearrangements; depth was the summed frequency of those rearrangements. Two-sided Wilcoxon rank-sum tests were used to compare TCR breadth between groups. TCRdb took this table from immuneACCESS and kept in-frame rearrangements with V and J called. Such tables lack part of the clones; where checked against another copy, unresolved V genes explain under half of the gap, and the rest is unexplained. V and J calls plus clone size are reproduced from that table; the DNA served to infer D and trimming. This sample holds roughly 400,000 clones; about nine tenths were observed only once. Of the sample, around 2% falls within the top ten clones.

A note on this clone: This receptor's antigen is unknown. No much larger clone is present one base from it, and per-base qualities are unavailable.

On the study overall, not on this receptor specifically: The authors noted that the TCR breadth and depth analyses may have underestimated total T cell responses. Non-spike TCR breadth was comparable between vaccine and placebo recipients, consistent with the vaccine containing only spike. After vaccination, substantial breadth of spike-specific CD8+ and CD4+ T cell responses was reported. The study lacked the statistical power to compare responses across vaccine doses or regimens. Higher spike-specific TCR breadth was observed in Ad26.COV2.S recipients than in placebo recipients (P = 0.0014).

The treatment or condition tag for this specimen amounts to: roughly 20 received Ad26.COV2.S at low or high dose, single or two shots; about 5 received placebo; per-sample allocation not given. Repertoires of vaccine and placebo recipients were sequenced from samples collected on day 63 after the first injection. Cohort 1b enrolled around 24 adults aged 18-55 years at a single site in Boston, USA, between 29 July and 7 August 2020. Ad26.COV2.S was a replication-incompetent adenovirus type 26 vector that expressed a prefusion-stabilized SARS-CoV-2 spike protein derived from the original Wuhan strain. CDR1 and CDR2 (MNHNS, SASEGT) derive from the germline V gene. V is cut by 0 bases and J by 10 bases, and the space between the germline ends is 13 bases. The cysteine opens and the phenylalanine closes a CDR3 of 14 amino acids. This entry keeps only the CDR3 DNA: 42 bases, framed from base 1.

The receptor was derived from a person aged 18-60 years who received the Ad26.COV2.S COVID-19 vaccine or a placebo. The specimen was peripheral blood, collected in a trial of Ad26.COV2.S vaccine versus placebo. Recombination linked TRBV6-1 to TRBJ1-5, and the D gene may be TRBD1, 6 bases matching. The sequenced DNA: TGTGCCAGCAGTGAAGCAGGGGGGACGAAACCCCAGCATTTT. Translated, it gives CASSEAGGTKPQHF.